Shown below are 4 T cell receptor beta chains from a single sample sequenced in a study of blood T cell repertoires in COVID-19. Repertoires were generated with immunoSEQ multiplex PCR, while TCRdb's copy carries only in-frame clones and drops some. The table lists fewer than 250,000 clones, roughly four fifths of them singletons. Material: peripheral blood. Receptor source: a woman in her thirties or forties with active or convalescent COVID-19.

This sequence joins TRBV28 and TRBJ1-4; no clear D gene. V was pared by 2 bases and J by 8 bases, with 6 bases between. Germline assignment: CDR1 MDHEN and CDR2 SYDVKM. This CDR3 has 12 residues. The CDR3 reads CASSLGWEKLFF. DNA of the CDR3: TGTGCCAGCAGTTTAGGCTGGGAAAAACTGTTTTTT.

This chain uses TRBV5-8 with TRBJ2-7; 7 positions match TRBD1. Germline CDR1 SGHTS, CDR2 YDEGEE. V lost 2 bases, J lost 8 bases, and 1 base stayed unmatched. The CDR3 spans 11 residues. This CDR3 is CASSLQGKQYF. The CDR3 DNA is TGTGCCAGCAGCTTACAGGGGAAGCAGTACTTC. The whole variable domain, filled in from reference TRBV5-8 and TRBJ2-7, reads EAGVTQSPTHLIKTRGQQATLRCSPISGHTSVYWYQQALGLGLQFLLWYDEGEERNRGNFPPRFSGRQFPNYSSELNVNALELEDSALYLCASSLQGKQYFGPGTRLTVT.

The rearrangement joins TRBV7-9 to TRBJ1-3; D gene ambiguous. The CDR3 extends over 13 amino acids. The germline CDR1 and CDR2 sequences are SEHNR and FQNEAQ (reference sequence). Trimming took off 7 bases at V and 4 bases at J, with 11 bases between the two ends. The CDR3 here is CASIAVSGNTIYF. The CDR3 DNA is TGTGCCAGCATCGCAGTCTCGGGAAACACCATATATTTT. The whole variable domain, filled in from reference TRBV7-9 and TRBJ1-3, reads DTGVSQNPRHKITKRGQNVTFRCDPISEHNRLYWYRQTLGQGPEFLTYFQNEAQLEKSRLLSDRFSAERPKGSFSTLEIQRTEQGDSAMYLCASIAVSGNTIYFGEGSWLTVV.

The rearrangement links TRBV7-8 to TRBJ2-7; 10 positions match TRBD2. Per germline, CDR1 SGHVS and CDR2 FQNEAQ. The J segment lost 4 bases and the V segment lost 4 bases, leaving 4 bases of the junction unmatched. The CDR3 runs to 14 residues. CDR3 nucleotides: TGTGCCAGCAGCTCCCTAGCGGGAGTGTACGAGCAGTACTTC. Its translation: CASSSLAGVYEQYF.